A single sample gave rise to the 4 T cell receptor beta chains below, sequenced in a study of shared clonotypes between healthy human individuals. The method was immunoSEQ multiplex PCR; TCRdb's version includes in-frame clones alone and lacks a portion of them. The sample has under 2,500,000 clones; 90% to 97% are singletons. The sequenced material came from naive CD4+ T cells sorted from blood. As to subset: CD45RA+ positively selected. The receptors here all came from a man between 18 and 29 years old in good health.

This clone was detected once. In nucleotides, the CDR3 is TGTGCCACCAGCATTTTCCTAGGTGGGGTGTATAATTCACCCCTCCACTTT. As protein: CATSIFLGGVYNSPLHF. V is TRBV15 and J is TRBJ1-6; no clear D. There are 17 residues in the CDR3. From germline, CDR1 is LNHNV and CDR2 YYDKDF (reference sequence). Trimming left V 4 bases short and J 4 bases short, with 17 bases between.

This clone appeared once. The chain uses TRBV7-2 and TRBJ1-2, with 9 bases that match TRBD1. Trimming cost V 5 bases and J 3 bases; bases outside gene matches: 10. Germline loops: CDR1 SGHTA, CDR2 FQGNSA. The CDR3 is 16 amino acids. CDR3 residues: CASSINNRGHDYGYTF. CDR3 sequence (DNA): TGTGCCAGCAGCATAAATAACAGGGGGCACGACTATGGCTACACCTTC.

Concerning this clone: The junction departs from the called germline gene at one end, perhaps through a read error. V and J are TRBV10-3 and TRBJ2-3; 9 positions match TRBD2. The CDR3 has 12 residues. Germline CDR1 is ENHRY and CDR2 is SYGVKD. The CDR3 here is CAIGTSIDTQYF. Here the CDR3 DNA reads TGTGCCATAGGGACTAGCATAGATACGCAGTATTTT.

The rearrangement uses TRBV10-3 and TRBJ1-1; 10 bases match TRBD1. The CDR3 length is 14 residues. The V gene end was trimmed by 9 bases and the J gene end by 5 bases; junction bases not matched to a gene: 9. CDR1 and CDR2 from the germline V gene are ENHRY and SYGVKD. CDR3: CAIRQGAGETEAFF. The CDR3 DNA reads TGTGCCATACGACAGGGGGCGGGTGAGACTGAAGCTTTCTTT.